This TCR beta chain was captured by sequencing in a study of blood T cell repertoires in COVID-19. Study-wide context: T cells, B-cell-depleted T cells, or PBMCs supplied cDNA or gDNA.

The CDR3 consists of 16 residues. With V trimmed by 5 bases and J by 2 bases, 6 bases remained unmatched. Germline loops: CDR1 SEHNR, CDR2 FQNEAQ (reference sequence). In the authors' workflow: How many nucleated cells were present was estimated from reference gene primer amplification. Method: immunoSEQ multiplex PCR; TCRdb's copy keeps in-frame clones and lacks some. V, J and clone size are those of that table, while D and trimming were read from the DNA. The table includes 180,000 or so clones, roughly four fifths detected once. The clonotype originates from a man aged 50 to 60 who had recovered from COVID-19. The chain combines TRBV7-9 with TRBJ2-3; 11 nucleotides align to TRBD2. The specimen sequenced was PBMCs or T cells enriched from blood (not recorded which). CDR3 loop: CASSPLLAGVTDTQYF. DNA of the CDR3: TGTGCCAGCAGCCCCCTACTAGCGGGAGTCACAGATACGCAGTATTTT.